A few counts support the clone carrying this TCR beta chain. Its antigen is not identified. Produced via immunoSEQ multiplex PCR; TCRdb's table is partial and in-frame only. The profile shows some 66,000 clones, roughly 87% of them singletons. The data stem from a study of OX40 agonist ivuxolimab in advanced cancers. The wider study: Males comprised roughly four fifths of the group, whose mean age was approximately 60 years (range roughly 20 to 85). Findings and caveats of the study: CD8+ T cells (on average) carried more expanded clones than CD4+ T cells.

Material: CD4+ or CD8+ T cells sorted from blood, obtained in a trial of the OX40 agonist ivuxolimab. This TCR was sampled from an adult with an advanced solid tumor such as melanoma, head and neck, liver or kidney cancer.

CDR3: CASSDEPNTDTQYF. For the CDR3, the DNA is TGTGCCAGCAGTGACGAGCCTAATACAGATACGCAGTATTTT. This chain links TRBV6-4 with TRBJ2-3; D is uncertain. Germline V gives CDR1 MRHNA, CDR2 SNTAGT. V was clipped by 2 bases and J by 3 bases, with 9 bases between them. The CDR3 covers 14 residues.